The rows below give T cell receptor beta chains drawn from one sample of a study of response to subunit inactivated influenza vaccine. A single record per CDR3 protein comes from TCRdb applying MiXCR to the RT-PCR reads. Of approximately 530,000 distinct CDR3 sequences listed, under 8.5% are singletons. The specimen comprised PBMCs from blood, sampled around 25 months after vaccination. The origin of the receptors is a man aged 50 to 69 who received an inactivated influenza vaccine. Both conserved end residues are trimmed from each CDR3. Only part of the rows carry a size: once, few, many, or a class if the clone is expanded.

j_call: TRBJ1-6
clone_size: few
v_call: TRBV7-2
cdr3_aa: ASSFRGTAFGNSPLH

j_call: TRBJ1-4
clone_size: many
v_call: TRBV29-1
cdr3_aa: SAMGVGEKLF

j_call: TRBJ2-1
clone_size: few
v_call: TRBV7-9
cdr3_aa: ASSFGGGRDNEQF

j_call: TRBJ1-1
clone_size: many
v_call: TRBV29-1
cdr3_aa: SVRPKNTLREAF

j_call: TRBJ1-1
clone_size: many
v_call: TRBV18
cdr3_aa: ASSPDTEAF

j_call: TRBJ1-4
clone_size: .
v_call: TRBV12-3/TRBV12-4
cdr3_aa: ASAATGYFEKLF

j_call: TRBJ2-7
clone_size: few
v_call: TRBV12-3/TRBV12-4
cdr3_aa: ASSLAGAPYEQY

j_call: TRBJ2-3
clone_size: few
v_call: TRBV6-1
cdr3_aa: ASSESVAGSTDTQY

j_call: TRBJ2-1
clone_size: .
v_call: TRBV4-2
cdr3_aa: ASSHAQGLGLYEQF

j_call: TRBJ2-3
clone_size: few
v_call: TRBV28
cdr3_aa: ASSLTVSWYGADTQY

j_call: TRBJ1-1
clone_size: few
v_call: TRBV19
cdr3_aa: ASSILYTSEAF

j_call: TRBJ2-3
clone_size: .
v_call: TRBV29-1
cdr3_aa: SVSTGLTDTQY

j_call: TRBJ2-1
clone_size: few
v_call: TRBV5-1
cdr3_aa: ASSVELTSEQF

j_call: TRBJ2-7
clone_size: many
v_call: TRBV6-5
cdr3_aa: ASSSFQYSYEQY

j_call: TRBJ2-7
clone_size: .
v_call: TRBV11-2
cdr3_aa: ASSPLAEQY

j_call: TRBJ2-3
clone_size: many
v_call: TRBV5-1
cdr3_aa: ASSLEGGTGVGTQY

j_call: TRBJ2-1
clone_size: many
v_call: TRBV5-1
cdr3_aa: ASSPVSLAGSYNEQF

j_call: TRBJ1-1
clone_size: .
v_call: TRBV7-9
cdr3_aa: ASSLALTKGEAF

j_call: TRBJ2-7
clone_size: many
v_call: TRBV12-3/TRBV12-4
cdr3_aa: ASSLTSGIEQY

j_call: TRBJ2-5
clone_size: few
v_call: TRBV21-1
cdr3_aa: ASSKGKTGGQETQY

j_call: TRBJ2-7
clone_size: few
v_call: TRBV28
cdr3_aa: ASSGGRPAEQY

j_call: TRBJ2-5
clone_size: many
v_call: TRBV20-1
cdr3_aa: SANLAPIQETQY

j_call: TRBJ2-3
clone_size: .
v_call: TRBV20-1
cdr3_aa: SASARSRDTQY

j_call: TRBJ2-3
clone_size: few
v_call: TRBV9
cdr3_aa: ASSSEPLGDTQY

j_call: TRBJ2-5
clone_size: few
v_call: TRBV5-1
cdr3_aa: ASSPRTGWETQY

j_call: TRBJ1-1
clone_size: .
v_call: TRBV6-1
cdr3_aa: ASGRDQNTEAF

j_call: TRBJ2-2
clone_size: few
v_call: TRBV19
cdr3_aa: ASRSQGRRTGELF

j_call: TRBJ1-2
clone_size: .
v_call: TRBV5-1
cdr3_aa: ASRLGQGVYGYT

j_call: TRBJ2-7
clone_size: many
v_call: TRBV12-3/TRBV12-4
cdr3_aa: ASSPIGRYEQY

j_call: TRBJ2-4
clone_size: many
v_call: TRBV5-1
cdr3_aa: ASSLALAGDLNIQY

j_call: TRBJ1-6
clone_size: few
v_call: TRBV2
cdr3_aa: ASSGGKTGVQNSPLH

j_call: TRBJ2-5
clone_size: many
v_call: TRBV5-1
cdr3_aa: ASRYGQGKETQY

j_call: TRBJ2-1
clone_size: few
v_call: TRBV3-1
cdr3_aa: ASSQGTSGSQQNNEQF

j_call: TRBJ2-3
clone_size: many
v_call: TRBV10-3
cdr3_aa: AISSGLAGSTDTQY

j_call: TRBJ1-3
clone_size: few
v_call: TRBV7-2
cdr3_aa: ASSLAKTGAHSGNTIY

j_call: TRBJ1-3
clone_size: few
v_call: TRBV4-3
cdr3_aa: ASSQVRASSGNTIY

j_call: TRBJ2-7
clone_size: .
v_call: TRBV27
cdr3_aa: ASSFRAGGLDEQY

j_call: TRBJ2-1
clone_size: few
v_call: TRBV5-8
cdr3_aa: ASNGLDQF

j_call: TRBJ1-3
clone_size: many
v_call: TRBV20-1
cdr3_aa: SARRTLLSGNTIY

j_call: TRBJ1-1
clone_size: many
v_call: TRBV28
cdr3_aa: ASSLTGRNTEAF

j_call: TRBJ2-7
clone_size: .
v_call: TRBV7-2
cdr3_aa: ASSYDRGLYEQY

j_call: TRBJ2-4
clone_size: .
v_call: TRBV28
cdr3_aa: ASSSRTGELTLAKNIQY

j_call: TRBJ1-1
clone_size: many
v_call: TRBV7-8
cdr3_aa: ASSLEAVMNTEAF